These 23 T cell receptor beta chains share one sample of origin, sequenced in a study of T cells in Graves' hyperthyroidism and ophthalmopathy. The CDR3 regions of TCR beta were amplified from RNA transcripts. HTBI primers drove first-round RT-PCR of the TCR CDR3. TCRdb fed the multiplex PCR reads into MiXCR, producing one record per CDR3 protein. The sample carries more than 550,000 distinct CDR3 sequences, roughly 17% recorded once. The sequenced sample was blood. These receptors were obtained from a man between 50 and 59 years old with Graves' hyperthyroidism.

The V and J genes are TRBV6-1 and TRBJ2-7; 9 bases are a match to TRBD1. Germline loops: CDR1 MNHNS, CDR2 SASEGT. The length of the CDR3 is 13 residues. V dropped 6 bases and J dropped 6; count of bases not matched to a gene: 6. As DNA, the CDR3 is TGTGCCAGCAGGGCGGACAGGGGAGCCGAGCAGTACTTC. This encodes CASRADRGAEQYF.

This clonotype was detected many times. The chain employs TRBV2 and TRBJ2-1, with 10 bases that match TRBD2. Unmatched junction bases numbered 8, after V lost 10 bases and J lost 5 bases. Germline loops: CDR1 SNHLY, CDR2 FYNNEI. The CDR3 has 14 amino acids. The CDR3 reads CANRAGGSHNEQFF. CDR3 DNA: TGTGCCAACCGAGCGGGAGGGTCCCACAATGAGCAGTTCTTC.

The chain links TRBV20-1 to TRBJ1-2; TRBD1 matches at 9 bases. This CDR3 has 16 amino acids. Losses at the gene ends were 1 base for V and 4 bases for J; bases not matched to a gene: 10. The germline CDR1 and CDR2 sequences are DFQATT and SNEGSKA (reference sequence). CDR3 nucleotide sequence: TGCAGTGCTAGAGGTCCCGGGACAGGGCTTCCCTATGGCTACACCTTC. Protein product: CSARGPGTGLPYGYTF.

In its sample, this clonotype was seen a few times. The chain links TRBV20-1 to TRBJ2-1; TRBD2 agrees at 7 bases. Germline assignment: CDR1 DFQATT and CDR2 SNEGSKA (reference sequence). V shed 0 bases and J 4 bases; nucleotides not matched to a gene: 9. The CDR3 has 16 amino acids. The CDR3 here is CSARDPSGGVYNEQFF. The DNA for the CDR3 is TGCAGTGCTAGAGATCCTAGCGGTGGGGTTTACAATGAGCAGTTCTTC.

The V gene is TRBV10-1, the J gene TRBJ1-1, with 12 bases aligning to TRBD1. J was trimmed by 1 base and V by 8 bases; bases with no gene match: 2. This CDR3 is built from 14 residues. Germline CDR1 is WNHNN and CDR2 is SYGVQD (reference sequence). The CDR3 reads CASGTGGKNTEAFF. As DNA, the CDR3 is TGCGCCAGCGGGACAGGGGGCAAGAACACTGAAGCTTTCTTT.

This clonotype has a handful of counts. The chain has TRBV19 and TRBJ2-7, with TRBD1 as a possible D gene (5 bases). This CDR3 contains 14 residues. Trimming cost V 5 bases and J 3 bases, with 14 bases left between them. The V gene's germline CDR1 is LNHDA and CDR2 SQIVND (reference sequence). CDR3 residues: CASSRADRNYEQYF. CDR3 sequence (DNA): TGTGCCAGTAGTCGAGCCGACAGAAACTACGAGCAGTACTTC.

At least ten counts were recorded for this clonotype. V is TRBV28 and J is TRBJ2-7; D is unresolved. The CDR3 consists of 13 residues. Germline lookup yields CDR1 MDHEN and CDR2 SYDVKM. Trimming shortened V by 10 bases and J by 0 bases, and 13 bases separated the two germline ends. The CDR3 is CATRAAGSYEQYF. The CDR3 nucleotides read TGTGCCACTCGAGCCGCAGGCTCCTACGAGCAGTACTTC.

This clonotype has just one count. V gene TRBV19 combines with J gene TRBJ2-7; possibly TRBD2 for D (6 bases). The V gene lost 6 bases and the J gene lost 3 bases, with 15 bases spanning the gap. This CDR3 has 14 amino acids. The germline V gene encodes CDR1 LNHDA and CDR2 SQIVND (reference sequence). DNA for the CDR3: TGTGCCAGTAGCCCCGGGAGAGTTTTCTACGAGCAGTACTTC. Protein sequence: CASSPGRVFYEQYF.

The rearrangement uses TRBV30 and TRBJ2-1; 14 nucleotides match TRBD2. Germline trimming cut 5 bases from V and 7 bases from J; bases unmatched to any gene: 7. In germline, CDR1 is GTSNPN, CDR2 SVGIG (reference sequence). There are 15 residues in the CDR3. DNA of the CDR3: TGTGCCTGGCTTCCGGGACTAGCGGGAGAAAATGAGCAGTTCTTC. Its translation: CAWLPGLAGENEQFF. The full variable domain, completed using reference TRBV30 and TRBJ2-1, is SQTIHQWPATLVQPVGSPLSLECTVEGTSNPNLYWYRQAAGRGLQLLFYSVGIGQISSEVPQNLSASRPQDRQFILSSKKLLLSDSGFYLCAWLPGLAGENEQFFGPGTRLTVL.

This clonotype was counted many times. The chain combines TRBV18 with TRBJ2-5; the match to TRBD2 covers 7 bases. The CDR3 contains 15 residues. In germline, CDR1 is KGHSH, CDR2 LQKENI. Trimming cost V 2 bases and J 0 bases; bases outside gene matches: 3. The CDR3 nucleotides are TGTGCCAGCTCACCAAAACTAGCGAACCAAGAGACCCAGTACTTC. This codes for CASSPKLANQETQYF.

This clonotype has more than one count but fewer than ten. The chain uses TRBV7-9 and TRBJ2-1; the D gene is possibly TRBD1 (6 bases). The V gene's germline CDR1 is SEHNR and CDR2 FQNEAQ (reference sequence). The CDR3 has 14 amino acids. V lost 2 bases, J lost 3 bases, and 8 bases lay in between. This chain's CDR3 is CASSLTGNYNEQFF. As DNA, the CDR3 is TGTGCCAGCAGCTTAACAGGGAACTACAATGAGCAGTTCTTC.

In its sample, this clonotype was seen many times. This chain connects TRBV2 to TRBJ2-1; D gene uncertain. CDR1 and CDR2 (germline): SNHLY, FYNNEI. With 0 bases removed from V and 1 base from J, the gap between germline ends came to 10 bases. This CDR3 has 16 residues. The CDR3 nucleotides are TGTGCCAGCAGTGAAGCGTTGGGAAGGTCCTACAATGAGCAGTTCTTC. Translated, it gives CASSEALGRSYNEQFF.

The CDR3 coding sequence is TGTGCCAGCAGTGAATCTAACAGGGCGTCTGAAAAACTGTTTTTT. Its translation: CASSESNRASEKLFF. The chain carries TRBV25-1 and TRBJ1-4; D perhaps matches TRBD1 (6 bases). Germline V gives CDR1 MGHDK, CDR2 SYGVNS. The CDR3 has 15 residues. Trimming shortened V by 1 base and J by 7 bases, and 13 bases separated the two germline ends.

This clonotype was detected only a few times. This chain connects TRBV29-1 to TRBJ2-1, with 12 bases lining up with TRBD2. CDR3 size: 16 residues. The germline V gene encodes CDR1 SQVTM and CDR2 ANQGSEA. Trimming cost V 2 bases and J 9 bases; bases outside gene matches: 11. CDR3 coding DNA: TGCAGCGTTGAACCGGGACTAGCGGGTCCAAGGGGTGAGCAGTTCTTC. This codes for CSVEPGLAGPRGEQFF.

This clonotype has more than one count but fewer than ten. The chain employs TRBV29-1 and TRBJ2-1; 14 bases match TRBD2. Germline trimming cut 1 base from V and 4 bases from J; bases unmatched to any gene: 6. CDR3 length: 17 residues. Germline values: CDR1 SQVTM, CDR2 ANQGSEA. CDR3 in amino acids: CSVEAGTSGRSYNEQFF. Here the CDR3 DNA reads TGCAGCGTTGAAGCAGGGACTAGCGGGAGATCTTACAATGAGCAGTTCTTC.

A word on this clonotype: Given a much more abundant clone one base away, this may be a read error. The chain links TRBV2 to TRBJ2-7, with D unclear. This CDR3 region has 13 residues. V was pared by 2 bases and J by 3 bases, with 8 bases between. CDR1 is SNHLY, CDR2 FYNNEI, per germline. The CDR3 spells CASSELGIYEQYF. The DNA for the CDR3 is TGTGCCAGCAGTGAACTGGGAATCTACGAGCAGTACTTC.

In this sample, this clonotype turned up a few times. The chain has TRBV20-1 and TRBJ1-6; 7 nucleotides line up with TRBD1. Looked up from germline, CDR1 is DFQATT and CDR2 is SNEGSKA (reference sequence). V trimming: 5 bases; J trimming: 0 bases; junction bases outside the gene matches: 10. This CDR3 region has 17 residues. The CDR3 coding sequence is TGCAGTGCTCCCACTATGGACAGGAGCTCCTATAATTCACCCCTCCACTTT. Translation gives CSAPTMDRSSYNSPLHF.

In this sample, this clonotype turned up a few times. The chain combines TRBV7-2 with TRBJ2-2, with D perhaps being TRBD1 or TRBD2 (5 bases each). V was shortened by 2 bases and J by 1 base, with 11 bases between the two germline ends. Germline V gene lookup returns CDR1 SGHTA and CDR2 FQGNSA. The CDR3 spans 16 residues. CDR3 amino acids: CASSLFGARNTGELFF. Here the CDR3 DNA reads TGTGCCAGCAGCTTATTCGGGGCTAGGAACACCGGGGAGCTGTTTTTT. The full variable domain, in which reference TRBV7-2 and TRBJ2-2 provide the parts outside the CDR3, is GAGVSQSPSNKVTEKGKDVELRCDPISGHTALYWYRQSLGQGLEFLIYFQGNSAPDKSGLPSDRFSAERTGGSVSTLTIQRTQQEDSAVYLCASSLFGARNTGELFFGEGSRLTVL.

This clonotype was seen many times. This chain uses TRBV27 with TRBJ2-7; 11 positions agree with TRBD1. V lost 6 bases to trimming and J lost 6 bases; unmatched junction nucleotides: 7. The CDR3 has 14 residues. The germline CDR1 and CDR2 sequences are MNHEY and SMNVEV (reference sequence). The CDR3 bases are TGTGCCAGCAGCGGGACAGGGGGAGGCCGCGAGCAGTACTTC. It yields the protein CASSGTGGGREQYF.

The chain has TRBV19 and TRBJ2-1, with 7 bases that match TRBD1. V shed 1 base, J shed 3 bases, and the junction held 12 bases outside the gene matches. The CDR3 is made up of 18 amino acids. Germline loops: CDR1 LNHDA, CDR2 SQIVND (reference sequence). The CDR3 spells CASSIVEYRGRDYNEQFF. CDR3 DNA: TGTGCCAGTAGTATAGTTGAGTACAGGGGAAGGGACTACAATGAGCAGTTCTTC.

This clonotype was seen more than once but under ten times. The rearrangement links TRBV7-9 to TRBJ2-3; 8 bases line up with TRBD2. Germline V lookup: CDR1 SEHNR, CDR2 FQNEAQ (reference sequence). With 6 bases clipped from V and 4 bases from J, the junction kept 9 bases outside the gene matches. The CDR3 is 15 residues long. The CDR3 nucleotides read TGTGCCAGCAGTTCCGGGAGGGCCTGGGCAGATACGCAGTATTTT. The encoded protein is CASSSGRAWADTQYF.

The sample holds many counts of this clonotype. The chain carries TRBV7-9 and TRBJ1-1; TRBD1 is a possible D gene (6 bases). This CDR3 contains 16 residues. The germline V gene has CDR1 SEHNR and CDR2 FQNEAQ (reference sequence). Trimming removed 3 bases from V and 2 bases from J, with 16 bases in between. CDR3 DNA sequence: TGTGCCAGCAGCTTTTCAGGCGACAGGCCAAACACTGAAGCTTTCTTT. As protein: CASSFSGDRPNTEAFF.

The chain is built from TRBV7-3 and TRBJ2-7; D perhaps matches TRBD2 (6 bases). CDR3 length: 14 residues. V was cut by 5 bases and J by 2 bases, with 13 bases left in between. Germline lookup yields CDR1 SGHTA and CDR2 FQGTGA. In DNA, the CDR3 is TGTGCCAGCAGCCCTACTAGGGAGGCCTACGAGCAGTACTTC. Amino acid sequence: CASSPTREAYEQYF.